A single sample is the source of the 30 T cell receptor beta chains below, sequenced in a study of T cells after yellow fever vaccination. From the 5' RACE reads, TCRdb called clonotypes with MiXCR, one entry per CDR3 protein. Among approximately 510,000 distinct CDR3 sequences, around a fifth were seen once, and the ten largest hold about 15%. The sequences come from PBMCs, collected less than 25 days after the first yellow fever vaccination. These receptors came from a man aged 18 to 30 who received the YFV17D yellow fever vaccine.

The sample holds a few counts of this clonotype. Here the CDR3 DNA reads TGTGCCAGCAGTCCGCACACCGACAGGTACAATGAGCAGTTCTTC. It is translated as CASSPHTDRYNEQFF. The rearrangement uses TRBV27 and TRBJ2-1; tentative D call: TRBD1 (6 bases). Trimming removed 5 bases from V and 4 bases from J, with 15 bases in between. The CDR3 loop spans 15 amino acids. The germline gives CDR1 MNHEY, CDR2 SMNVEV (reference sequence).

This sequence joins TRBV12-3 or TRBV12-4 and TRBJ2-5; D gene unclear. This CDR3 region has 14 residues. Deletions cut 6 bases from V and 7 bases from J, with 18 bases between. In nucleotides, the CDR3 is TGTGCCAGCAGATCTCGGGCCAGTATGTCGACCCAGTACTTC. Translation: CASRSRASMSTQYF.

This clonotype came up many times. The chain links TRBV12-3 or TRBV12-4 to TRBJ2-3; TRBD2 aligns across 12 bases. The CDR3 is 16 amino acids. V dropped 1 base and J dropped 3; count of bases not matched to a gene: 2. The CDR3 region has the DNA TGTGCCAGCAGTTTAGGTGGACTAGCGGGGACAGATACGCAGTATTTT. It yields the protein CASSLGGLAGTDTQYF.

The V gene is TRBV20-1, the J gene TRBJ2-6, with D perhaps TRBD1 (6 bases). The CDR3 is 14 amino acids. V was cut by 6 bases and J by 0 bases, with 9 bases left in between. The germline V gene has CDR1 DFQATT and CDR2 SNEGSKA (reference sequence). DNA of the CDR3: TGCAGTGCGGCAGGGGACTCTGGGGCCAACGTCCTGACTTTC. Translated: CSAAGDSGANVLTF.

This chain joins TRBV7-6 and TRBJ2-1; D is uncertain. The CDR3 contains 14 residues. Germline V gives CDR1 SGHVS, CDR2 FNYEAQ. With 7 bases removed from V and 3 bases from J, the gap between germline ends came to 13 bases. This CDR3 reads CASITEGLYNEQFF. DNA of the CDR3: TGTGCCAGCATCACCGAAGGCCTCTACAATGAGCAGTTCTTC.

This clonotype was counted a few times. The chain recombines TRBV6-5 with TRBJ1-3, with D maybe TRBD1 (5 bases). Germline V gene data show CDR1 as MNHEY and CDR2 as SVGAGI. The CDR3 totals 16 residues. The V gene lost 2 bases and the J gene lost 0 bases, with 11 bases spanning the gap. CDR3 amino acids: CASSYTRGLSGNTIYF. Written as DNA, the CDR3 is TGTGCCAGCAGTTACACTCGGGGACTCTCTGGAAACACCATATATTTT.

This clonotype was picked up a small number of times. CDR3 sequence reads: CASSLERLAAEAFF. The DNA of the CDR3 is TGTGCCAGCAGCTTAGAACGCCTTGCGGCTGAAGCTTTCTTT. The rearrangement links TRBV7-9 to TRBJ1-1, with D unresolved. The CDR3 is 14 residues long. From germline, CDR1 is SEHNR and CDR2 FQNEAQ (reference sequence). Deletions cut 1 base from V and 6 bases from J, with 12 bases between.

This chain connects TRBV4-1 to TRBJ1-6; TRBD1 is a possible D gene (5 bases). Germline loops: CDR1 MGHRA, CDR2 YSYEKL. The CDR3 has 16 residues. V was trimmed by 0 bases and J by 10 bases, leaving 16 bases between them. The CDR3 loop is CASSQEGEPFRSPLHF. In nucleotides, the CDR3 is TGCGCCAGCAGCCAAGAAGGGGAACCTTTTAGGTCACCCCTCCACTTT.

The table lists this clonotype with many counts. This chain connects TRBV29-1 to TRBJ2-5; possibly TRBD1 for D (6 bases). The CDR3 is 11 amino acids. Germline V lookup: CDR1 SQVTM, CDR2 ANQGSEA. The ends were cut back, 7 bases at V and 5 bases at J, with 11 bases in the middle. The CDR3 coding sequence is TGCAGCGGCAGGGGCGGTGAGACCCAGTACTTC. Its protein product is CSGRGGETQYF.

Only a few counts were recorded for this clonotype. The chain joins TRBV5-1 to TRBJ2-7; no definite D call. V lost 0 bases and J 1 base, leaving 8 bases between the germline ends. The CDR3 extends over 14 amino acids. Germline values: CDR1 SGHRS, CDR2 YFSETQ. CDR3 in amino acids: CASSLGAESYEQYF. The CDR3 coding sequence is TGCGCCAGCAGCTTGGGGGCGGAATCCTACGAGCAGTACTTC.

This clonotype was detected only a few times. The chain employs TRBV7-8 and TRBJ2-7, with 8 nucleotides matching TRBD1. Germline loops: CDR1 SGHVS, CDR2 FQNEAQ. The CDR3 is 15 residues long. V trimming: 1 base; J trimming: 2 bases; junction bases outside the gene matches: 4. The CDR3 nucleotides read TGTGCCAGCAGCTTAGGTAGACAGGGGCCCTACGAGCAGTACTTC. Its protein is CASSLGRQGPYEQYF.

This rearrangement joins TRBV12-3 or TRBV12-4 to TRBJ1-5; D not resolved. Trimming removed 5 bases at V and 7 bases at J, with 9 bases between. The CDR3 totals 12 residues. Here the CDR3 DNA reads TGTGCCAGCAGTAACCCTGGGCAGCCCCAGCATTTT. It encodes CASSNPGQPQHF.

This clonotype was seen a few times. The V gene is TRBV29-1, the J gene TRBJ2-5; 9 bases align to TRBD1. The junction had 6 bases not matched to a gene; V was cut back by 2 bases and J by 2 bases. CDR3 length: 15 amino acids. The germline V gene has CDR1 SQVTM and CDR2 ANQGSEA. The CDR3 coding sequence is TGCAGCGTTGAATGGACAGGGGAGGAACAAGAGACCCAGTACTTC. Protein: CSVEWTGEEQETQYF. The full variable domain, with the rest looked up from reference TRBV29-1 and TRBJ2-5, is SAVISQKPSRDICQRGTSLTIQCQVDSQVTMMFWYRQQPGQSLTLIATANQGSEATYESGFVIDKFPISRPNLTFSTLTVSNMSPEDSSIYLCSVEWTGEEQETQYFGPGTRLLVL.

This clonotype turned up a few times. V gene TRBV4-2 combines with J gene TRBJ2-7; 9 bases are a match to TRBD2. CDR1 LGHNA and CDR2 YNFKEQ come from the germline V gene. With V trimmed by 4 bases and J by 3 bases, 10 bases remained unmatched. The CDR3 has 16 amino acids. The CDR3 loop is CASSRQLAGNFYEQYF. The CDR3 coding sequence is TGTGCCAGCAGCCGCCAGCTAGCGGGGAACTTCTACGAGCAGTACTTC.

This chain joins TRBV4-1 and TRBJ2-3; 16 nucleotides align to TRBD2. The ends lost 2 bases at V and 6 bases at J; junction bases unmatched: 2. This CDR3 region has 16 residues. Germline V gene lookup returns CDR1 MGHRA and CDR2 YSYEKL. CDR3 residues: CASSQPGLAGGDTQYF. CDR3 DNA: TGCGCCAGCAGCCAACCGGGACTAGCGGGGGGGGATACGCAGTATTTT.

The V call is TRBV11-2, the J call TRBJ2-3, with 9 bases aligning to TRBD2. From germline, CDR1 is SGHAT and CDR2 FQNNGV. CDR3 length: 15 residues. V was pared by 4 bases and J by 2 bases, with 4 bases of the junction left unmatched. Written as DNA, the CDR3 is TGTGCCAGCAGCTCGCGGGGGGGAGACACAGATACGCAGTATTTT. It yields the protein CASSSRGGDTDTQYF.

This clonotype was observed a handful of times. The chain couples TRBV3-1 to TRBJ1-5; D ambiguous. V was cut by 0 bases and J by 3 bases, with 9 bases left in between. CDR1 and CDR2 from the germline V gene are LGHDT and YNNKEL (reference sequence). This CDR3 is built from 15 residues. The CDR3 DNA reads TGTGCCAGCAGCCAAGACGCAGGAACCAATCAGCCCCAGCATTTT. It specifies CASSQDAGTNQPQHF.

This clonotype has a handful of counts. CDR3 nucleotides: TGTGCCAGCAGTTTTAGCGGGGGGACCACAGATACGCAGTATTTT. Its protein product is CASSFSGGTTDTQYF. J is TRBJ2-3 and V is TRBV12-3 or TRBV12-4, with 10 bases lining up with TRBD2. V lost 3 bases to trimming and J lost 2 bases; unmatched junction nucleotides: 2. The CDR3 runs 15 residues.

A few counts support this clonotype. V is TRBV5-1 and J is TRBJ2-5; tentatively, D is TRBD2 (5 bases). V lost 9 bases and J lost 2, with 14 bases in between. Germline V gives CDR1 SGHRS, CDR2 YFSETQ. CDR3 size: 13 residues. CDR3 sequence: CATAAGEQETQYF. The DNA for the CDR3 is TGCGCCACGGCCGCGGGCGAACAAGAGACCCAGTACTTC.

The V and J genes are TRBV5-1 and TRBJ2-5; the D gene is possibly TRBD1 (5 bases). The V gene's germline CDR1 is SGHRS and CDR2 YFSETQ. Trimming pared 5 bases from V and 5 bases from J, leaving 16 bases between. The CDR3 extends over 14 amino acids. The CDR3 here is CASRRQPGRETQYF. The CDR3 DNA sequence: TGCGCCAGCAGGAGACAGCCTGGAAGGGAGACCCAGTACTTC.

This chain links TRBV6-5 with TRBJ1-1, with 8 bases lining up with TRBD1. Germline V CDR1 and CDR2: MNHEY, SVGAGI. There are 12 residues in the CDR3. J gave up 6 bases and V 4 bases, and 1 base lay outside the gene matches. Here the CDR3 DNA reads TGTGCCAGCAGTTCGACAGGGGCTGAAGCTTTCTTT. This codes for CASSSTGAEAFF.

This chain uses TRBV25-1 with TRBJ1-5, with 7 bases fitting TRBD1. The V gene's germline CDR1 is MGHDK and CDR2 SYGVNS. The CDR3 is made up of 15 amino acids. The V gene end was trimmed by 4 bases and the J gene end by 3 bases; junction bases not matched to a gene: 6. The CDR3 sequence is CASSGGQAPNQPQHF. The CDR3 coding sequence is TGTGCCAGCAGTGGCGGACAGGCCCCCAATCAGCCCCAGCATTTT.

This clonotype was detected only a few times. J is TRBJ2-4 and V is TRBV20-1, with no clear D. The V gene's germline CDR1 is DFQATT and CDR2 SNEGSKA (reference sequence). This CDR3 region has 13 residues. The V end lost 5 bases, the J end lost 1 base, and 9 bases lay between the germline ends. The CDR3 DNA is TGCAGTGCTCCCTTTGAGGCCAAAAACATTCAGTACTTC. Amino acids: CSAPFEAKNIQYF.

V usage is TRBV5-1 and J usage is TRBJ2-6; a weak D match, TRBD1 (5 bases). The V end was cut by 5 bases, the J end by 3 bases, with 9 bases between. This CDR3 contains 14 residues. The germline V gene encodes CDR1 SGHRS and CDR2 YFSETQ. Written as DNA, the CDR3 is TGCGCCAGCAGGCAGGGAAGTGGGGCCAACGTCCTGACTTTC. Translation gives CASRQGSGANVLTF.

This clonotype was counted only a few times. The rearrangement links TRBV7-2 to TRBJ2-2, with D perhaps matching TRBD2 (6 bases). Trimming left V 1 base short and J 4 bases short, with 16 bases between. The germline gives CDR1 SGHTA, CDR2 FQGNSA. The CDR3 covers 17 residues. The CDR3 DNA follows: TGTGCCAGCAGCTTAGTCGCGGGACCATCGGGCACCGGGGAGCTGTTTTTT. Protein: CASSLVAGPSGTGELFF.

This clonotype was recorded once. The CDR3 coding sequence is TGTGCCAGCAGGAACAGTTTTAATTCACCCCTCCACTTT. It is translated as CASRNSFNSPLHF. The genes are TRBV28 and TRBJ1-6; no firm D call. The CDR3 consists of 13 residues. V shed 6 bases and J shed 6 bases, with 9 bases lying between them. Germline CDR1 MDHEN, CDR2 SYDVKM.

This clonotype was counted only a few times. The gene calls are TRBV5-6 and TRBJ2-1, with D possibly being TRBD2 (6 bases). Germline V gene data show CDR1 as SGHDT and CDR2 as YYEEEE. Trimming took off 2 bases at V and 15 bases at J, with 21 bases between the two ends. The CDR3 has 14 residues. As DNA, the CDR3 is TGTGCCAGCAGCTTCTTCTCTCCGGGAGACACTCGGTTCTTC. Translating gives CASSFFSPGDTRFF.

This clonotype turned up a few times. This sequence joins TRBV12-3 or TRBV12-4 and TRBJ1-2; perhaps TRBD1 as D (6 bases). V was clipped by 3 bases and J by 2 bases, with 10 bases between them. This CDR3 has 14 residues. This chain's CDR3 is CASSLDSGNYGYTF. CDR3 DNA: TGTGCCAGCAGTTTGGACAGCGGAAACTATGGCTACACCTTC.

This chain uses TRBV20-1 with TRBJ2-5; 7 bases fit TRBD1. Trimming took 7 bases from V and 2 from J; bases not matched to a gene: 7. The CDR3 loop spans 13 amino acids. Germline V gives CDR1 DFQATT, CDR2 SNEGSKA (reference sequence). CDR3 nucleotides: TGCAGTGGCCTGACAGGGAGACAAGAGACCCAGTACTTC. This codes for CSGLTGRQETQYF.

The genes are TRBV10-3 and TRBJ2-3; 10 nucleotides align to TRBD2. The CDR3 has 16 residues. Losses at the gene ends were 8 bases for V and 0 bases for J; bases not matched to a gene: 8. Germline V gene data show CDR1 as ENHRY and CDR2 as SYGVKD. CDR3 region: CAIFRGSGGSTDTQYF. CDR3 nucleotides: TGTGCCATCTTTCGAGGTAGCGGGGGGAGCACAGATACGCAGTATTTT.